The 28 T cell receptor beta chains listed next were all sequenced from one sample in a study of a mutant IDH1 vaccine in newly diagnosed glioma. The table came from immunoSEQ multiplex PCR; TCRdb's copy has only in-frame clones and leaves some out. The sample carries 35,000 to 50,000 clones, roughly 84% recorded once. Their antigens are not known. The time point here: week 11, during vaccination. Every vaccine dose comprised 300 ug of mutant IDH1 20-mer peptide plus topical imiquimod. The sequenced sample was PBMCs, obtained from a glioma patient whose treatment included an IDH1 peptide vaccine. Source of these receptors: a man aged 35 to 55 with glioma.

The rearrangement joins TRBV11-3 to TRBJ2-1, with D hard to call. The V gene's germline CDR1 is SGHNT and CDR2 YENEEA. With 0 bases removed from V and 7 bases from J, the gap between germline ends came to 10 bases. The CDR3 contains 14 residues. The CDR3 sequence: CASSLDGVGNEQFF. CDR3 nucleotide sequence: TGTGCCAGCAGCTTAGATGGTGTCGGGAATGAGCAGTTCTTC.

The CDR3 sequence is CASSYSGTIWYEQYF. As DNA, the CDR3 is TGTGCCAGCAGTTACTCGGGGACAATCTGGTACGAGCAGTACTTC. The chain recombines TRBV6-5 with TRBJ2-7; D is possibly TRBD1 (6 bases). Germline lookup yields CDR1 MNHEY and CDR2 SVGAGI. CDR3 length: 15 amino acids. Trimming took 0 bases from V and 4 from J, leaving 13 bases between them.

This chain links TRBV13 with TRBJ2-3, with no clear D. Germline V gene data show CDR1 as PRHDT and CDR2 as FYEKMQ (reference sequence). The CDR3 has 13 residues. The ends were cut back, 4 bases at V and 5 bases at J, with 10 bases in the middle. The CDR3 loop is CASSYVVKDTQYF. The CDR3 DNA follows: TGTGCCAGCAGCTACGTAGTGAAAGATACGCAGTATTTT.

Comments on this clone: Additional DNA sequences in this sample encode the identical CDR3. The rearrangement links TRBV9 to TRBJ2-3, with no clear D. The CDR3 extends over 12 amino acids. The germline V and J ends were trimmed by 2 bases and 6 bases, with 7 bases remaining between them. CDR1 is SGDLS and CDR2 is YYNGEE in the germline V gene. The CDR3 nucleotides read TGTGCCAGCAGCGTGTCAGAGGATACGCAGTATTTT. Translating it yields CASSVSEDTQYF.

J is TRBJ2-1 and V is TRBV9; perhaps D is TRBD1 or TRBD2 (6 bases each). The germline V and J ends were trimmed by 6 bases and 4 bases, with 17 bases remaining between them. Germline V gene sequence: CDR1 SGDLS, CDR2 YYNGEE. The CDR3 is made up of 15 amino acids. The CDR3 protein is CASNQGGAGYNEQFF. The DNA for the CDR3 is TGTGCCAGCAACCAAGGGGGAGCGGGTTACAATGAGCAGTTCTTC.

The chain carries TRBV19 and TRBJ2-1; 8 positions agree with TRBD2. CDR3 length equals 14 residues. Germline V lookup: CDR1 LNHDA, CDR2 SQIVND (reference sequence). Trimming cost V 6 bases and J 0 bases; bases outside gene matches: 1. CDR3 in DNA: TGTGCCAGTAGGAGCGGGAGCTCCTACAATGAGCAGTTCTTC. It specifies CASRSGSSYNEQFF.

The chain employs TRBV29-1 and TRBJ2-2; a weak D match, TRBD1 (6 bases). The CDR3 has 11 amino acids. The V end was cut by 7 bases, the J end by 5 bases, with 8 bases between. Germline lookup yields CDR1 SQVTM and CDR2 ANQGSEA. In nucleotides, the CDR3 is TGCAGCGGCACAGGGACCGGGGAGCTGTTTTTT. Amino acids: CSGTGTGELFF.

This clone was seen just once. The rearrangement links TRBV7-2 to TRBJ2-7; 8 positions agree with TRBD1. This CDR3 is 16 amino acids long. J lost 1 base, V lost 4 bases, and 9 bases had no gene match. The V gene's germline CDR1 is SGHTA and CDR2 FQGNSA. As DNA, the CDR3 is TGTGCCAGCAGCTCTACCGGACAGGGACCATCCTACGAGCAGTACTTC. Translated, it gives CASSSTGQGPSYEQYF.

This chain uses TRBV19 with TRBJ2-3; tentative D call: TRBD2 (6 bases). The V and J ends lost 4 bases and 6 bases respectively, with 11 bases between them. From germline, CDR1 is LNHDA and CDR2 SQIVND (reference sequence). This CDR3 contains 13 residues. CDR3 region: CASSNPGGDTQYF. DNA of the CDR3: TGTGCCAGTAGTAACCCCGGGGGTGATACGCAGTATTTT.

This sequence joins TRBV5-1 and TRBJ2-1; TRBD1 matches 7 bases. The germline gives CDR1 SGHRS, CDR2 YFSETQ. V shed 0 bases, J shed 7 bases, and the junction held 7 bases outside the gene matches. The CDR3 is 15 residues long. In DNA form, the CDR3 reads TGCGCCAGCAGCTTGGAGCAGGGGGTCAGTAATGAGCAGTTCTTC. Its protein product is CASSLEQGVSNEQFF.

The sample holds one count of this clone. The chain joins TRBV5-1 to TRBJ2-2, with a tentative D call TRBD1 (6 bases). Germline values: CDR1 SGHRS, CDR2 YFSETQ. The CDR3 length is 16 residues. Trimming removed 2 bases at V and 0 bases at J, with 11 bases between. The CDR3 nucleotides read TGCGCCAGCAGCTTCTCGACAGGAACGAACACCGGGGAGCTGTTTTTT. It codes for CASSFSTGTNTGELFF.

V is TRBV5-6 and J is TRBJ2-4, with D perhaps given as TRBD1 or TRBD2 (6 bases each). Germline V gene data show CDR1 as SGHDT and CDR2 as YYEEEE. The CDR3 totals 13 residues. Deletions cut 4 bases from V and 8 bases from J, with 13 bases between. In nucleotides, the CDR3 is TGTGCCAGCAGCCTGAGGGGGGTGGACATTCAGTACTTC. Translated: CASSLRGVDIQYF.

The rearrangement uses TRBV7-3 and TRBJ2-1; TRBD2 matches 10 bases. V lost 4 bases to trimming and J lost 8 bases; unmatched junction nucleotides: 11. Germline loops: CDR1 SGHTA, CDR2 FQGTGA. CDR3 length: 16 amino acids. The CDR3 is CASSSQAGGPMYEQFF. The CDR3 nucleotides are TGTGCCAGCAGCTCACAAGCGGGAGGGCCGATGTATGAGCAGTTCTTC.

This clone came up once. The chain is built from TRBV7-8 and TRBJ2-7, with D unresolved. V shed 0 bases and J shed 4 bases, with 4 bases lying between them. The CDR3 length is 12 residues. Germline CDR1 is SGHVS and CDR2 is FQNEAQ. CDR3 protein: CASSLALYEQYF. The CDR3 DNA is TGTGCCAGCAGCTTAGCCCTTTACGAGCAGTACTTC. The full variable domain, with the rest looked up from reference TRBV7-8 and TRBJ2-7, is GAGVSQSPRYKVAKRGQDVALRCDPISGHVSLFWYQQALGQGPEFLTYFQNEAQLDKSGLPSDRFFAERPEGSVSTLKIQRTQQEDSAVYLCASSLALYEQYFGPGTRLTVT.

This clone occurred once. The gene calls are TRBV4-1 and TRBJ1-3, with 7 bases that match TRBD1. CDR1 MGHRA and CDR2 YSYEKL come from the germline V gene. This CDR3 has 18 residues. The trim removed 3 bases at V and 2 bases at J, leaving 13 bases unmatched. CDR3 amino acids: CASSHTGTAIGAGNTIYF. DNA of the CDR3: TGCGCCAGCAGCCATACCGGGACAGCAATTGGGGCTGGAAACACCATATATTTT.

V gene TRBV7-9 combines with J gene TRBJ2-3; maybe TRBD2 (5 bases). Trimming took 3 bases from V and 0 from J, leaving 16 bases between them. CDR3 length: 17 amino acids. CDR1 SEHNR and CDR2 FQNEAQ come from the germline V gene (reference sequence). CDR3 loop: CASSFPQRPESTDTQYF. CDR3 nucleotide sequence: TGTGCCAGCAGCTTCCCCCAGCGGCCGGAGAGCACAGATACGCAGTATTTT.

The chain combines TRBV5-1 with TRBJ1-1; 8 nucleotides agree with TRBD1. The CDR3 has 14 amino acids. CDR1 and CDR2 from the germline V gene are SGHRS and YFSETQ. With 0 bases clipped from V and 3 bases from J, the junction kept 1 base outside the gene matches. The CDR3 sequence: CASSLGQGYTEAFF. In nucleotides, the CDR3 is TGCGCCAGCAGCTTGGGACAGGGGTACACTGAAGCTTTCTTT.

The J gene is TRBJ2-2, the V gene TRBV7-2, with D unclear. The CDR3 extends over 15 amino acids. In germline, CDR1 is SGHTA, CDR2 FQGNSA. V lost 3 bases, J lost 0 bases, and 8 bases lay in between. The CDR3 region has the DNA TGTGCCAGCAGCTTCCGGCCTCCGAACACCGGGGAGCTGTTTTTT. Its protein is CASSFRPPNTGELFF. Filled out from reference TRBV7-2 and TRBJ2-2, the complete variable domain reads GAGVSQSPSNKVTEKGKDVELRCDPISGHTALYWYRQSLGQGLEFLIYFQGNSAPDKSGLPSDRFSAERTGGSVSTLTIQRTQQEDSAVYLCASSFRPPNTGELFFGEGSRLTVL.

This chain joins TRBV6-5 and TRBJ1-1, with 9 bases lining up with TRBD1. The CDR3 loop spans 15 amino acids. V trimming: 4 bases; J trimming: 5 bases; junction bases outside the gene matches: 8. Germline V CDR1 and CDR2: MNHEY, SVGAGI. CDR3 sequence reads: CASSLTGGARTEAFF. For the CDR3, the DNA is TGTGCCAGCAGTTTAACAGGGGGCGCAAGAACTGAAGCTTTCTTT.

The chain combines TRBV19 with TRBJ2-6, with 8 bases identical to TRBD1. Trimming at V came to 7 bases and at J to 4 bases, leaving 18 bases not matched to a gene. The CDR3 runs to 19 residues. Germline loops: CDR1 LNHDA, CDR2 SQIVND (reference sequence). In DNA form, the CDR3 reads TGTGCCAGTAACTCACAGCTCAACAGGGGGTCCCTCGGGGCCAACGTCCTGACTTTC. This encodes CASNSQLNRGSLGANVLTF.

This chain uses TRBV6-5 with TRBJ2-7; perhaps D is TRBD1 or TRBD2 (5 bases each). V was clipped by 7 bases and J by 3 bases, with 16 bases between them. Germline assignment: CDR1 MNHEY and CDR2 SVGAGI. The CDR3 is 14 amino acids. The CDR3 nucleotides read TGTGCCAGCAAGATGGGGGATACATACTACGAGCAGTACTTC. Protein sequence: CASKMGDTYYEQYF.

The chain couples TRBV5-1 to TRBJ2-3; D call uncertain. From germline, CDR1 is SGHRS and CDR2 YFSETQ. This CDR3 has 13 amino acids. The V end was cut by 0 bases, the J end by 5 bases, with 7 bases between. Written as DNA, the CDR3 is TGCGCCAGCAGCTTGGGAGATGGAGATACGCAGTATTTT. It codes for CASSLGDGDTQYF.

V is TRBV4-1 and J is TRBJ2-7; TRBD1 or TRBD2 may be the D gene (5 bases each). The CDR3 has 13 amino acids. Per the germline V gene, CDR1 is MGHRA and CDR2 is YSYEKL. The V and J ends lost 2 bases and 5 bases respectively, with 10 bases between them. The CDR3 region is CASSQIGENEQYF. As DNA, the CDR3 is TGCGCCAGCAGCCAAATAGGGGAGAACGAGCAGTACTTC.

The chain carries TRBV7-2 and TRBJ2-1; D is unclear. Trimming shortened V by 3 bases and J by 5 bases, and 14 bases separated the two germline ends. The germline gives CDR1 SGHTA, CDR2 FQGNSA. This CDR3 has 15 amino acids. CDR3 nucleotides: TGTGCCAGCAGCTTGGTGTTGGGCACCCACAATGAGCAGTTCTTC. This sequence encodes CASSLVLGTHNEQFF.

V gene TRBV28 combines with J gene TRBJ1-1; D uncertain. The CDR3 length is 13 residues. The germline V gene encodes CDR1 MDHEN and CDR2 SYDVKM. Between the trimmed V and J ends, which lost 2 bases and 11 bases, there was a span of 15 bases. The CDR3 sequence is CASSLTAPIGAFF. The CDR3 DNA is TGTGCCAGCAGTTTAACCGCGCCAATTGGGGCTTTCTTT.

The J gene is TRBJ1-5, the V gene TRBV4-1; 8 positions match TRBD1. Germline V gene sequence: CDR1 MGHRA, CDR2 YSYEKL. The CDR3 spans 18 residues. J gave up 3 bases and V 3 bases, and 13 bases lay outside the gene matches. The CDR3 DNA reads as TGCGCCAGCAGCCACTCAGACCGGGACAGGTTCCTCAATCAGCCCCAGCATTTT. Translation gives CASSHSDRDRFLNQPQHF.

The J gene is TRBJ1-2, the V gene TRBV25-1; maybe TRBD1 (6 bases). The germline CDR1 and CDR2 sequences are MGHDK and SYGVNS. This CDR3 is 12 amino acids long. V was pared by 8 bases and J by 7 bases, with 14 bases between. Here the CDR3 reads CASGVRGSGYTF. The CDR3 DNA reads as TGTGCCAGCGGGGTAAGGGGGAGTGGCTACACCTTC.

This sequence joins TRBV5-4 and TRBJ2-7; D remains ambiguous. The germline CDR1 and CDR2 sequences are SGHNT and YYREEE (reference sequence). The CDR3 loop spans 12 amino acids. The V and J ends lost 0 bases and 5 bases respectively, with 6 bases between them. In DNA, the CDR3 is TGTGCCAGCAGCTTGGTTGGGAACGAGCAGTACTTC. This gives the protein CASSLVGNEQYF.